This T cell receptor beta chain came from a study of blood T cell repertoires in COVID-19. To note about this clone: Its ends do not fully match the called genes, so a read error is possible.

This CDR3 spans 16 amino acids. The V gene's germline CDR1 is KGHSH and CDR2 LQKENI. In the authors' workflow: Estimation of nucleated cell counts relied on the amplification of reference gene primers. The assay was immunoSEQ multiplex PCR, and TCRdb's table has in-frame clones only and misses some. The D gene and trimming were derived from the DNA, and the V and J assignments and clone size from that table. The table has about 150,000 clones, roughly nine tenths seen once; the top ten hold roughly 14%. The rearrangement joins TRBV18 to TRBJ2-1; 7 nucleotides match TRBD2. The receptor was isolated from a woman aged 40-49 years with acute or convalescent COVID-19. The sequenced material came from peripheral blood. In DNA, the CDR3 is TGTGCCAGCTCATCACCCCCGGGACTACCCTACAATGAGCAGTTCTTC. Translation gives CASSSPPGLPYNEQFF. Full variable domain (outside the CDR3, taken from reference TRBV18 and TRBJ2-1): NAGVMQNPRHLVRRRGQEARLRCSPMKGHSHVYWYRQLPEEGLKFMVYLQKENIIDESGMPKERFSAEFPKEGPSILRIQQVVRGDSAAYFCASSSPPGLPYNEQFFGPGTRLTVL.